These 27 T cell receptor beta chains originate from one sample sequenced in a study of cytomegalovirus exposure and HLA in healthy donors (dated 2017 in TCRdb). Libraries were built with the immunoSEQ multiplex PCR assay. A mixture of 60 forward primers for TCR Vbeta segments and 13 reverse primers for TCR Jbeta segments was used in the multiplex PCR. TCRdb mirrors the immuneACCESS table, restricted to in-frame sequences. Some clones are absent from its copies; in checked studies, under half trace to an unresolved V gene, and the reason for the others is unknown. The sample table shows 150,000 to 200,000 clones, and roughly 80% are seen once. 4.3% of the sample is taken by the ten largest. The sample comprised PBMCs. The receptors stem from a middle-aged man in good health and CMV-seronegative.

The V and J genes are TRBV11-3 and TRBJ2-7; tentatively, D is TRBD2 (7 bases). V was pared by 5 bases and J by 5 bases, with 19 bases between. The germline V gene encodes CDR1 SGHNT and CDR2 YENEEA. There are 15 residues in the CDR3. Here the CDR3 DNA reads TGTGCCAGCAGCCCGAGGGGGGGGGCCCCCCACGAGCAGTACTTC. Translation gives CASSPRGGAPHEQYF.

The gene calls are TRBV16 and TRBJ1-2, with 7 bases that match TRBD1. The CDR3 covers 15 residues. Unmatched junction bases numbered 9, after V lost 4 bases and J lost 4 bases. Looked up from germline, CDR1 is KGHSY and CDR2 is FQNENV. The DNA of the CDR3 is TGTGCCAGCAGCCGAGAGGGGGCCCATGGCTATGGCTACACCTTC. As protein: CASSREGAHGYGYTF.

The chain links TRBV10-1 to TRBJ2-3, with 9 positions matching TRBD1. The V gene end was trimmed by 6 bases and the J gene end by 1 base; junction bases not matched to a gene: 5. Per the germline V gene, CDR1 is WNHNN and CDR2 is SYGVQD (reference sequence). This CDR3 spans 15 amino acids. The CDR3: CASSPQGAGTDTQYF. CDR3 in DNA: TGCGCCAGCAGCCCACAGGGGGCAGGCACAGATACGCAGTATTTT.

This clone was recorded once. J is TRBJ2-7 and V is TRBV10-3; D not resolved. CDR1 is ENHRY and CDR2 is SYGVKD in the germline V gene. Trimming removed 4 bases at V and 2 bases at J, with 6 bases between. The CDR3 is 12 amino acids. The CDR3 bases are TGTGCCATCAGTGCTAGAACCTACGAGCAGTACTTC. Translation: CAISARTYEQYF.

The genes are TRBV9 and TRBJ1-4; D is unresolved. V was clipped by 0 bases and J by 2 bases, with 5 bases between them. The germline V gene encodes CDR1 SGDLS and CDR2 YYNGEE. The CDR3 sequence is 14 residues long. In DNA, the CDR3 is TGTGCCAGCAGCGTAGCCCCGACTAATGAAAAACTGTTTTTT. Translated: CASSVAPTNEKLFF.

J is TRBJ2-7 and V is TRBV7-2, with D maybe TRBD1 (6 bases). Trimming pared 5 bases from V and 6 bases from J, leaving 20 bases between. Germline loops: CDR1 SGHTA, CDR2 FQGNSA. The CDR3 runs to 15 residues. The CDR3 DNA is TGTGCCAGCAGCATGGGTGAACAGGGTTTTCCCGAGCAGTACTTC. Protein product: CASSMGEQGFPEQYF.

The chain uses TRBV5-4 and TRBJ2-1; D may be TRBD1 (7 bases). Germline loops: CDR1 SGHNT, CDR2 YYREEE (reference sequence). CDR3 length equals 15 residues. V shed 6 bases and J shed 2 bases, with 15 bases lying between them. In DNA, the CDR3 is TGTGCCAGCACTTCGGGGGACAGCACCTACAATGAGCAGTTCTTC. It translates to CASTSGDSTYNEQFF. The variable domain in full, completed from reference TRBV5-4 and TRBJ2-1, reads ETGVTQSPTHLIKTRGQQVTLRCSSQSGHNTVSWYQQALGQGPQFIFQYYREEENGRGNFPPRFSGLQFPNYSSELNVNALELDDSALYLCASTSGDSTYNEQFFGPGTRLTVL.

This sequence joins TRBV30 and TRBJ1-2, with D possibly TRBD1 on 5 matching bases. V lost 1 base to trimming and J lost 3 bases, with 9 bases between them. The CDR3 is 13 residues long. CDR1 and CDR2 (germline): GTSNPN, SVGIG (reference sequence). The CDR3 sequence is CAWSAGKDYGYTF. The CDR3 region has the DNA TGTGCCTGGAGTGCAGGGAAGGACTATGGCTACACCTTC.

The rearrangement links TRBV9 to TRBJ1-1; 7 bases match TRBD1. The CDR3 is 17 residues long. V lost 4 bases to trimming and J lost 0 bases; unmatched junction nucleotides: 12. CDR1 and CDR2 (germline): SGDLS, YYNGEE. CDR3 nucleotides: TGTGCCAGCAGCCCCGACTCGACAGGGAACATGAACACTGAAGCTTTCTTT. It encodes CASSPDSTGNMNTEAFF.

The chain couples TRBV6-4 to TRBJ2-3; D gene uncertain. The germline V gene has CDR1 MRHNA and CDR2 SNTAGT. The ends were cut back, 5 bases at V and 2 bases at J, with 8 bases in the middle. The CDR3 runs 13 residues. The CDR3 DNA follows: TGTGCCAGCAGTCCCTATGACACAGATACGCAGTATTTT. The encoded protein is CASSPYDTDTQYF.

The chain couples TRBV6-1 to TRBJ2-4; TRBD2 matches 8 bases. The CDR3 runs 14 residues. The J segment lost 4 bases and the V segment lost 3 bases, leaving 2 bases of the junction unmatched. Germline V CDR1 and CDR2: MNHNS, SASEGT. CDR3 nucleotide sequence: TGTGCCAGCAGTGAGCCGGGGGGGAAAAACATTCAGTACTTC. Protein: CASSEPGGKNIQYF.

The rearrangement links TRBV6-5 to TRBJ2-3, with 7 bases aligning to TRBD2. Losses at the gene ends were 3 bases for V and 2 bases for J; bases not matched to a gene: 2. The CDR3 extends over 14 amino acids. CDR1 is MNHEY and CDR2 is SVGAGI in the germline V gene. CDR3 sequence (DNA): TGTGCCAGCAGTTATCTAGCGGACACAGATACGCAGTATTTT. Amino acid sequence: CASSYLADTDTQYF.

The gene calls are TRBV6-4 and TRBJ2-1, with 8 bases identical to TRBD2. Germline V lookup: CDR1 MRHNA, CDR2 SNTAGT. This CDR3 spans 15 amino acids. V shed 3 bases, J shed 5 bases, and the junction held 6 bases outside the gene matches. CDR3 in amino acids: CASSEVAGNNNEQFF. In DNA, the CDR3 is TGTGCCAGCAGTGAAGTAGCGGGGAATAACAATGAGCAGTTCTTC.

This clone was detected only once. The chain links TRBV6-1 to TRBJ2-7; no reliable D call. Deletions cut 1 base from V and 4 bases from J, with 8 bases between. Germline V CDR1 and CDR2: MNHNS, SASEGT. The CDR3 sequence is 13 residues long. CDR3 in DNA: TGTGCCAGCAGTGAAGATTTTCGGTACGAGCAGTACTTC. Translation gives CASSEDFRYEQYF.

This clone was picked up a small number of times. V is TRBV7-9 and J is TRBJ1-5, with D uncertain. This CDR3 comprises 12 residues. Trimming stripped 5 bases from V and 5 bases from J, with 7 bases between. Germline V gives CDR1 SEHNR, CDR2 FQNEAQ (reference sequence). CDR3 coding DNA: TGTGCCAGCAGCGACATAGATCAGCCCCAGCATTTT. Protein sequence: CASSDIDQPQHF.

The J gene is TRBJ2-7, the V gene TRBV7-2; D ambiguous. The V gene's germline CDR1 is SGHTA and CDR2 FQGNSA. This CDR3 has 11 amino acids. Trimming shortened V by 2 bases and J by 5 bases, and 4 bases separated the two germline ends. The CDR3 spells CASSLFNEQYF. The CDR3 bases are TGTGCCAGCAGCTTATTCAACGAGCAGTACTTC.

The V gene is TRBV12-5, the J gene TRBJ2-3; 8 nucleotides match TRBD2. J lost 6 bases, V lost 5 bases, and 1 base had no gene match. This CDR3 region has 12 residues. CDR1 is LGHNT and CDR2 is FRNRAP in the germline V gene. CDR3 nucleotides: TGTGCTAGTGGTCCGGGAGGGGATACGCAGTATTTT. Translation: CASGPGGDTQYF.

This clone was picked up a small number of times. The V call is TRBV6-1, the J call TRBJ2-2, with no clear D. The V and J ends lost 7 bases and 4 bases respectively, with 7 bases between them. There are 12 residues in the CDR3. Germline V gene sequence: CDR1 MNHNS, CDR2 SASEGT. CDR3 DNA: TGTGCCAGCAATTCGGGCACCGGGGAGCTGTTTTTT. The encoded protein is CASNSGTGELFF.

The chain joins TRBV28 to TRBJ1-5; D is unclear. Trimming cost V 6 bases and J 3 bases, with 6 bases left between them. This CDR3 has 12 amino acids. The germline gives CDR1 MDHEN, CDR2 SYDVKM. CDR3 in amino acids: CASSGPNQPQHF. CDR3 sequence (DNA): TGTGCCAGCAGCGGTCCCAATCAGCCCCAGCATTTT.

The CDR3 protein is CASAQGGYGYTF. As DNA, the CDR3 is TGTGCTAGTGCCCAGGGTGGCTATGGCTACACCTTC. This sequence joins TRBV12-5 and TRBJ1-2, with a possible D match to TRBD1 (5 bases). The germline V gene encodes CDR1 LGHNT and CDR2 FRNRAP. V lost 7 bases and J lost 4, with 10 bases in between. The CDR3 is 12 amino acids. The full variable domain, with the rest looked up from reference TRBV12-5 and TRBJ1-2, is DARVTQTPRHKVTEMGQEVTMRCQPILGHNTVFWYRQTMMQGLELLAYFRNRAPLDDSGMPKDRFSAEMPDATLATLKIQPSEPRDSAVYFCASAQGGYGYTFGSGTRLTVV.

The chain has TRBV14 and TRBJ2-5, with 10 positions matching TRBD2. The J segment lost 7 bases and the V segment lost 0 bases, leaving 5 bases of the junction unmatched. The CDR3 spans 15 residues. CDR1 is SGHDN, CDR2 FVKESK, per germline. CDR3 nucleotides: TGTGCCAGCAGCCAAGAGTCTCGACTAGCGGGGACCCAGTACTTC. Its protein is CASSQESRLAGTQYF.

The chain has TRBV28 and TRBJ1-2, with TRBD1 matching 7 bases. CDR1 is MDHEN, CDR2 SYDVKM, per germline. This CDR3 comprises 13 residues. Unmatched junction bases numbered 7, after V lost 11 bases and J lost 1 base. CDR3 protein: CAGAGGINYGYTF. As DNA, the CDR3 is TGTGCCGGCGCAGGGGGGATTAACTATGGCTACACCTTC.

The chain uses TRBV7-8 and TRBJ2-2; maybe TRBD2 (6 bases). Germline CDR1 SGHVS, CDR2 FQNEAQ. The CDR3 totals 13 residues. The germline V and J ends were trimmed by 3 bases and 6 bases, with 8 bases remaining between them. CDR3 sequence: CASSFWDSGELFF. CDR3 nucleotides: TGTGCCAGCAGCTTTTGGGACTCCGGGGAGCTGTTTTTT.

V and J are TRBV2 and TRBJ1-6; D gene ambiguous. CDR3 length: 13 residues. Per germline, CDR1 SNHLY and CDR2 FYNNEI. Trimming pared 4 bases from V and 5 bases from J, leaving 6 bases between. Written as DNA, the CDR3 is TGTGCCAGCAGTGTAAACAATAATTCACCCCTCCACTTT. Amino acids: CASSVNNNSPLHF. Combining the CDR3 with reference TRBV2 and TRBJ1-6 gives the whole variable domain EPEVTQTPSHQVTQMGQEVILRCVPISNHLYFYWYRQILGQKVEFLVSFYNNEISEKSEIFDDQFSVERPDGSNFTLKIRSTKLEDSAMYFCASSVNNNSPLHFGNGTRLTVT.

The rearrangement links TRBV7-8 to TRBJ2-4, with 8 bases aligning to TRBD2. V dropped 1 base and J dropped 3; count of bases not matched to a gene: 5. This CDR3 spans 16 amino acids. Germline CDR1 is SGHVS and CDR2 is FQNEAQ. The CDR3 sequence: CASSLDSGVGKNIQYF. CDR3 coding DNA: TGTGCCAGCAGCTTAGATAGCGGGGTCGGCAAAAACATTCAGTACTTC.

This chain links TRBV9 with TRBJ2-5, with D possibly TRBD1 on 5 matching bases. The CDR3 spans 15 residues. Germline V gene lookup returns CDR1 SGDLS and CDR2 YYNGEE. With 6 bases removed from V and 1 base from J, the gap between germline ends came to 16 bases. The CDR3 DNA reads TGTGCCAGCACCTTAGGTGGGGCTAGCCAAGAGACCCAGTACTTC. Amino acids: CASTLGGASQETQYF.

J is TRBJ1-5 and V is TRBV19; D uncertain. Trimming shortened V by 2 bases and J by 7 bases, and 15 bases separated the two germline ends. Germline V gene sequence: CDR1 LNHDA, CDR2 SQIVND (reference sequence). The CDR3 spans 15 residues. This chain's CDR3 is CASSIKGGVWQPQHF. The CDR3 DNA sequence: TGTGCCAGTAGTATAAAGGGCGGGGTATGGCAGCCCCAGCATTTT. Full variable domain (rest looked up from reference TRBV19 and TRBJ1-5): DGGITQSPKYLFRKEGQNVTLSCEQNLNHDAMYWYRQDPGQGLRLIYYSQIVNDFQKGDIAEGYSVSREKKESFPLTVTSAQKNPTAFYLCASSIKGGVWQPQHFGDGTRLSIL.